The source of this T cell receptor beta chain is a study of identifying expanded T cells in peripheral blood. Findings and limits, study-wide: Over about two and four weeks, about 17 and 20 clones changed, versus around 1.1 between replicates. Clone count variance between roughly 2-week samples rose with total template count.

No infections or other immune events were documented during collection. As regards this clone: Its antigen is currently unknown.

Here immunoSEQ multiplex PCR was the method, and the copy in TCRdb shows in-frame clones only, minus some. This table has about 86,000 clones, roughly 88% appearing once. The sequencing sample was made of blood. The receptor was isolated from a person aged 18 to 75 in good health.

The CDR3 coding sequence is TGTGCCAGTAGTATGAACAGGGGAAGCCAGCCCCAGCATTTT. This gives the protein CASSMNRGSQPQHF. The rearrangement joins TRBV19 to TRBJ1-5; 7 nucleotides align to TRBD1. Germline CDR1 is LNHDA and CDR2 is SQIVND (reference sequence). This CDR3 region has 14 residues. J gave up 7 bases and V 3 bases, and 6 bases lay outside the gene matches. Using reference TRBV19 and TRBJ1-5 for the parts outside the CDR3, the full variable domain is DGGITQSPKYLFRKEGQNVTLSCEQNLNHDAMYWYRQDPGQGLRLIYYSQIVNDFQKGDIAEGYSVSREKKESFPLTVTSAQKNPTAFYLCASSMNRGSQPQHFGDGTRLSIL.